This paragraph covers one T cell receptor (beta chain) sequence. The antigen is unknown. These data belong to a study of T cells in localized non-small cell lung cancer. Study-level findings and limits: Since sequencing was restricted to only one region of the tumor, intratumor heterogeneity remains a possibility. Overall survival was longer when the density of T cells in the blood was higher. Highest T cell clonality was seen in uninvolved adjacent lung, surpassing that measured in tumor. Of the top 100 tumor clones, median about 56 were in adjacent lung, 25 to 35 among its top 100.

V shed 4 bases and J 0 bases; nucleotides not matched to a gene: 4. The CDR3 is 16 residues long. CDR1 and CDR2 from the germline V gene are LNHDA and SQIVND (reference sequence). Produced via immunoSEQ multiplex PCR; TCRdb's table is partial and in-frame only. In the table there are more than 30,000 clones, approximately 88% of which are singletons. The sequencing used peripheral blood mononuclear cells, collected before any cancer treatment. This sequence originates from a woman aged 35-75 years with stage III lung adenocarcinoma. The chain links TRBV19 to TRBJ2-7; the match to TRBD2 covers 12 bases. CDR3 sequence: CASSNPTSGSSYEQYF. The CDR3 DNA is TGTGCCAGTAGTAACCCGACTAGCGGGAGCTCCTACGAGCAGTACTTC. The full variable domain, in which reference TRBV19 and TRBJ2-7 provide the parts outside the CDR3, is DGGITQSPKYLFRKEGQNVTLSCEQNLNHDAMYWYRQDPGQGLRLIYYSQIVNDFQKGDIAEGYSVSREKKESFPLTVTSAQKNPTAFYLCASSNPTSGSSYEQYFGPGTRLTVT.